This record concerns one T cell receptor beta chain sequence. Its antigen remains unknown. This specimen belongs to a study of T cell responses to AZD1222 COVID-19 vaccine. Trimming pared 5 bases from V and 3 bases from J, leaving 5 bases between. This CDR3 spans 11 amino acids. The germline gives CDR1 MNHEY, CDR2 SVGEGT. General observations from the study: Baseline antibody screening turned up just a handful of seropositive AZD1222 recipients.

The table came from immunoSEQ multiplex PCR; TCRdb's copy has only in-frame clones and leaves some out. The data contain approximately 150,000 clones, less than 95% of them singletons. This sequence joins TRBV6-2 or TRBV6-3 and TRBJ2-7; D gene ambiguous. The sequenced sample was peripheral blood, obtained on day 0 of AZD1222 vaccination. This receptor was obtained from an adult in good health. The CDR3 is CASSGDYEQYF. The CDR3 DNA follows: TGTGCCAGCAGTGGGGACTACGAGCAGTACTTC.